One T cell receptor beta chain is described in this entry. The CDR3 spans 13 residues. The V and J ends lost 5 bases and 2 bases respectively, with 10 bases between them. The germline V gene has CDR1 SQVTM and CDR2 ANQGSEA. The record originates from a study of cytomegalovirus exposure and HLA in healthy donors. The PCR employed 60 Vbeta primers together with 13 Jbeta primers. Assay: immunoSEQ multiplex PCR; the TCRdb copy retains only in-frame clones and omits some. The repertoire includes about 94,000 clones, 81% of them detected once, and 9% to 12% sits in the top ten. The origin of this receptor is a human donor in good health. The J gene is TRBJ1-3, the V gene TRBV29-1; D is unresolved. The sequenced material came from PBMCs. As DNA, the CDR3 is TGCAGCGTTTCCGGGAACCCTGGAAACACCATATATTTT. Its translation: CSVSGNPGNTIYF.